This T cell receptor beta chain was observed in a study of blood T cell repertoires in COVID-19. Study details: In each case, the material was cDNA or gDNA derived from T cells, B-cell-depleted T cells, or PBMCs.

Clones were read by immunoSEQ multiplex PCR, and TCRdb kept only the in-frame ones, dropping some. Of approximately 160,000 clones listed, around 83% are singletons. CDR3 length: 16 residues. The germline V gene has CDR1 MNHEY and CDR2 SMNVEV (reference sequence). V gave up 5 bases and J gave up 2 bases, with 16 bases separating them. The chain employs TRBV27 and TRBJ1-5, with D perhaps matching TRBD1 (5 bases). Sequencing input: peripheral blood. This TCR derives from a woman aged 45-65 years in a cohort sampled during active or convalescent COVID-19. CDR3 coding DNA: TGTGCCAGCAGTCCTCAGGGTATTTACGGCAATCAGCCCCAGCATTTT. This encodes CASSPQGIYGNQPQHF.